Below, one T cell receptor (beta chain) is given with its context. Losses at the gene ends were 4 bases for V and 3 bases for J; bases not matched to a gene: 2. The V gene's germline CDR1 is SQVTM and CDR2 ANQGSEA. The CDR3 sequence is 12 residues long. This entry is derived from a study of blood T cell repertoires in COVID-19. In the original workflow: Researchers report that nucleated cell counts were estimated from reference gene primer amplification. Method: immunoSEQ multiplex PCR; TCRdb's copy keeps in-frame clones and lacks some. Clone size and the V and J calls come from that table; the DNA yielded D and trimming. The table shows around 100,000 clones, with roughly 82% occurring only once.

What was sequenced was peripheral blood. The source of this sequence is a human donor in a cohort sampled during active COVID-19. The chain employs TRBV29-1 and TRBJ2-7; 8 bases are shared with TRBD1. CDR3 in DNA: TGCAGCGTTGTAGGACAGGGCTACGAGCAGTACTTC. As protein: CSVVGQGYEQYF.